One sample yielded the 20 T cell receptor beta chains listed below, sequenced in a study of T cell responses to AZD1222 COVID-19 vaccine. Profiled with immunoSEQ multiplex PCR; TCRdb holds only in-frame clones, not every one. Of fewer than 150,000 clones in the sample, about 89% were seen once. The material was peripheral blood, obtained on day 0 of AZD1222 vaccination. These receptors were obtained from an adult in good health.

The genes are TRBV6-5 and TRBJ2-3; D remains ambiguous. V was shortened by 2 bases and J by 6 bases, with 12 bases between the two germline ends. CDR1 MNHEY and CDR2 SVGAGI come from the germline V gene. The CDR3 length is 14 residues. CDR3 bases: TGTGCCAGCAGTTACGCATCGTCGTTGGATACGCAGTATTTT. As protein: CASSYASSLDTQYF.

The rearrangement links TRBV2 to TRBJ2-1; 9 bases line up with TRBD2. The CDR3 has 16 amino acids. Germline lookup yields CDR1 SNHLY and CDR2 FYNNEI. V shed 1 base and J 8 bases; nucleotides not matched to a gene: 9. CDR3 nucleotides: TGTGCCAGCAGTGAAGAAGGGACTAGCAGGAGTCATGAGCAGTTCTTC. This gives the protein CASSEEGTSRSHEQFF.

Note on this clone: At one boundary the junction diverges from the germline segment, which might be a read error. The chain joins TRBV11-2 to TRBJ2-1; D ambiguous. The CDR3 consists of 13 residues. The germline V gene has CDR1 SGHAT and CDR2 FQNNGV. CDR3 region: CASNLGTYNEQFF. CDR3 nucleotide sequence: TGTGCCAGCAACTTAGGGACCTACAATGAGCAGTTCTTC.

V usage is TRBV30 and J usage is TRBJ1-4, with a tentative D call TRBD1 (5 bases). The V end was cut by 5 bases, the J end by 4 bases, with 5 bases between. The CDR3 sequence is 11 residues long. Germline V CDR1 and CDR2: GTSNPN, SVGIG (reference sequence). The CDR3 coding sequence is TGTGCCTGGGACAGTAATGAAAAACTGTTTTTT. This gives the protein CAWDSNEKLFF.

The chain employs TRBV4-1 and TRBJ1-5; D is unclear. Per the germline V gene, CDR1 is MGHRA and CDR2 is YSYEKL. Trimming stripped 1 base from V and 3 bases from J, with 13 bases between. The CDR3 extends over 16 amino acids. The CDR3 reads CASSQVFLADNQPQHF. CDR3 in DNA: TGCGCCAGCAGCCAAGTTTTTCTGGCCGACAATCAGCCCCAGCATTTT.

V and J are TRBV5-6 and TRBJ2-3; no firm D call. Trimming pared 0 bases from V and 0 bases from J, leaving 14 bases between. In germline, CDR1 is SGHDT, CDR2 YYEEEE. This CDR3 has 17 amino acids. The CDR3 DNA follows: TGTGCCAGCAGCTTGGTTGACATCTGGGCCAGCACAGATACGCAGTATTTT. Its protein product is CASSLVDIWASTDTQYF. Looking up the rest from reference TRBV5-6 and TRBJ2-3 gives the full variable domain: DAGVTQSPTHLIKTRGQQVTLRCSPKSGHDTVSWYQQALGQGPQFIFQYYEEEERQRGNFPDRFSGHQFPNYSSELNVNALLLGDSALYLCASSLVDIWASTDTQYFGPGTRLTVL.

The J gene is TRBJ2-2, the V gene TRBV30, with D unclear. The germline V and J ends were trimmed by 0 bases and 6 bases, with 17 bases remaining between them. This CDR3 is 16 amino acids long. CDR1 is GTSNPN, CDR2 SVGIG, per germline (reference sequence). DNA for the CDR3: TGTGCCTGGAGTGTACCGCTTAGCTACGCGTCCGGGGAGCTGTTTTTT. This translates into CAWSVPLSYASGELFF.

The rearrangement links TRBV7-6 to TRBJ2-3; the match to TRBD2 covers 9 bases. The CDR3 consists of 15 residues. V lost 2 bases to trimming and J lost 3 bases; unmatched junction nucleotides: 3. Germline values: CDR1 SGHVS, CDR2 FNYEAQ. CDR3 region: CASSLIGLATDTQYF. In nucleotides, the CDR3 is TGTGCCAGCAGCTTAATAGGACTAGCGACAGATACGCAGTATTTT.

V and J are TRBV19 and TRBJ2-7; TRBD2 might be the D (6 bases). Trimming stripped 4 bases from V and 2 bases from J, with 12 bases between. In germline, CDR1 is LNHDA, CDR2 SQIVND (reference sequence). The CDR3 contains 14 residues. In DNA, the CDR3 is TGTGCCAGTAGTAGCGGGAAGGGCCCCTACGAGCAGTACTTC. This gives the protein CASSSGKGPYEQYF.

J is TRBJ2-1 and V is TRBV27, with a weak D call TRBD1 (6 bases). The CDR3 is 17 residues long. The V end lost 3 bases, the J end lost 3 bases, and 18 bases lay between the germline ends. Germline values: CDR1 MNHEY, CDR2 SMNVEV (reference sequence). The CDR3 DNA sequence: TGTGCCAGCAGTTTCCTCCCCCCAGGACAGAGCTACAATGAGCAGTTCTTC. Protein product: CASSFLPPGQSYNEQFF.

The chain employs TRBV3-1 (or the pseudogene TRBV3-2) and TRBJ1-1; D unresolved. The CDR3 extends over 13 amino acids. The germline gives CDR1 LGHDT, CDR2 YNNKEL (reference sequence). Trimming removed 3 bases at V and 1 base at J, with 6 bases between. Here the CDR3 DNA reads TGTGCCAGCAGCCATTTTAGGAACACTGAAGCTTTCTTT. This translates into CASSHFRNTEAFF.

V and J are TRBV2 and TRBJ1-5; D is unclear. Trimming took off 7 bases at V and 0 bases at J, with 13 bases between the two ends. Looked up from germline, CDR1 is SNHLY and CDR2 is FYNNEI. The CDR3 is made up of 15 amino acids. The CDR3, as DNA: TGTGCCAGCACATATCACAGTGGTAGCAATCAGCCCCAGCATTTT. Amino acid sequence: CASTYHSGSNQPQHF.

CDR3 sequence: CSAGGAYEQYF. The DNA for the CDR3 is TGCAGTGCTGGCGGTGCCTACGAGCAGTACTTC. This chain connects TRBV20-1 to TRBJ2-7; D call uncertain. This CDR3 spans 11 amino acids. Germline-derived CDR1 and CDR2 are DFQATT and SNEGSKA (reference sequence). The V and J ends lost 5 bases and 2 bases respectively, with 7 bases between them.

This chain links TRBV29-1 with TRBJ2-7, with a weak D call TRBD1 (6 bases). V shed 3 bases and J shed 0 bases, with 15 bases lying between them. The CDR3 contains 15 residues. Per the germline V gene, CDR1 is SQVTM and CDR2 is ANQGSEA. The chain's CDR3 is CSVEYGQGNSYEQYF. DNA for the CDR3: TGCAGCGTTGAGTACGGTCAGGGGAACTCCTACGAGCAGTACTTC.

The chain links TRBV3-1 (or the pseudogene TRBV3-2) to TRBJ2-4; D possibly matches TRBD1 or TRBD2 (5 bases each). The CDR3 totals 13 residues. Looked up from germline, CDR1 is LGHDT and CDR2 is YNNKEL (reference sequence). Trimming took 4 bases from V and 7 from J, leaving 11 bases between them. The CDR3 nucleotides read TGTGCCAGCAGCCCCCCGTGGGGGAACATTCAGTACTTC. Its translation: CASSPPWGNIQYF.

The chain has TRBV28 and TRBJ2-7; D is unresolved. CDR1 MDHEN and CDR2 SYDVKM come from the germline V gene. The length of the CDR3 is 13 residues. Between the trimmed V and J ends, which lost 6 bases and 3 bases, there was a span of 12 bases. The CDR3, as DNA: TGTGCCAGCAGCTCTCCCGGGCTCTACGAGCAGTACTTC. Translating gives CASSSPGLYEQYF.

This chain joins TRBV18 and TRBJ1-1, with D perhaps matching TRBD1 (6 bases). CDR3 length: 15 amino acids. From germline, CDR1 is KGHSH and CDR2 LQKENI. V was pared by 0 bases and J by 1 base, with 9 bases between. CDR3 sequence reads: CASSPPSRGNTEAFF. Written as DNA, the CDR3 is TGTGCCAGCTCACCACCATCCAGGGGGAACACTGAAGCTTTCTTT.

The J gene is TRBJ1-1, the V gene TRBV18; D gene ambiguous. CDR1 is KGHSH and CDR2 is LQKENI in the germline V gene. The CDR3 extends over 13 amino acids. Trimming pared 3 bases from V and 8 bases from J, leaving 13 bases between. The CDR3 loop reads CASSPRETSEAFF. The DNA for the CDR3 is TGTGCCAGCTCACCCCGAGAAACATCCGAAGCTTTCTTT.

The gene calls are TRBV5-1 and TRBJ2-7; 7 bases fit TRBD1. The germline CDR1 and CDR2 sequences are SGHRS and YFSETQ. CDR3 size: 14 residues. After removal of 4 bases from V and 2 bases from J, the junction contained 6 bases not matched to a gene. DNA of the CDR3: TGCGCCAGCAGCGCGACAGGGCTCCCCTACGAGCAGTACTTC. As protein: CASSATGLPYEQYF.

This chain uses TRBV10-3 with TRBJ2-6, with D perhaps assigned TRBD1 or TRBD2 (5 bases each). Germline V gene sequence: CDR1 ENHRY, CDR2 SYGVKD. The CDR3 is made up of 14 amino acids. V gave up 10 bases and J gave up 0 bases, with 10 bases separating them. CDR3: CATRGDSGANVLTF. In DNA, the CDR3 is TGTGCCACGCGAGGGGACTCTGGGGCCAACGTCCTGACTTTC.